The clone carrying this T cell receptor (beta chain) was counted only a few times. Its target is not known. This sample stems from a study of blood T cells in healthy people across ages. As for the study in general: Capture by template switching was about one barcoded beta molecule per two T cells. Study conclusions and caveats: Leaving the PBMCs unsorted stopped any conclusive comparison of naive versus antigen-experienced cells.

Together with a sample-barcoded 5' primer, a J-beta primer mix was included in a second PCR lasting about 7 to 12 cycles. Each CDR3 protein is one row after TCRdb ran MiXCR on the 5' RACE reads. The data show 1,500,000 or so distinct CDR3 sequences, approximately 59% seen once. Between the trimmed V and J ends, which lost 2 bases and 7 bases, there was a span of 10 bases. Germline CDR1 is ENHRY and CDR2 is SYGVKD. CDR3 size: 13 residues. The chain carries TRBV10-3 and TRBJ2-3; D is ambiguous. The clonotype was recovered from a man aged 18-30 years in good health. The sequenced material came from blood. The CDR3 nucleotides are TGTGCCATCAGTGAGCCCGCCAGGTATACGCAGTATTTT. Translation gives CAISEPARYTQYF.